This T cell receptor (beta chain) stems from a study of early T cells in non-severe SARS-CoV-2 infection. At the level of the study: Sequencing of unsorted whole blood was done on bulk RNA, leaving chains unpaired.

Unique molecular identifiers were added to individual cDNA molecules. TCRdb re-called the 5' RACE reads with MiXCR, one entry per CDR3 protein. The table records some 42,000 distinct CDR3 sequences, about 5.9% of them present only once. Deletions cut 2 bases from V and 1 base from J, with 9 bases between. CDR1 is SGHRS and CDR2 is YFSETQ in the germline V gene. The CDR3 has 15 residues. About this clonotype: Its antigen is currently unknown.

Regarding the study as a whole: Missing private and CD4 specificities, VDJdb matching favored anti-spike CD8 responses.

The sequence was collected from an adult who was a healthcare worker with PCR-confirmed SARS-CoV-2 infection or an uninfected control (not recorded which). Sequencing used whole blood, obtained at baseline. The chain has TRBV5-1 and TRBJ2-2, with TRBD2 as a possible D gene (6 bases). DNA of the CDR3: TGCGCCAGCAGCTTTAACGGGGGGAACACCGGGGAGCTGTTTTTT. This gives the protein CASSFNGGNTGELFF.